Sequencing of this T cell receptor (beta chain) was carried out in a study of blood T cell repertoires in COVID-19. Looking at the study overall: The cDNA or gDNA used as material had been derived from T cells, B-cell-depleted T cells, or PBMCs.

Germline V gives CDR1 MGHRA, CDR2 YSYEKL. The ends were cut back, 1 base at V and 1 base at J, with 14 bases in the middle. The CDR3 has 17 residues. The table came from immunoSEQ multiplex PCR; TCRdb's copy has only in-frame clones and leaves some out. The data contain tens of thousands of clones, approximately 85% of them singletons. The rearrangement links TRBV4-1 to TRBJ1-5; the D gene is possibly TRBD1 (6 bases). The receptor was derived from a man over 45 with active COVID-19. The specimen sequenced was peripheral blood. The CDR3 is CASSQVGQGKSNQPQHF. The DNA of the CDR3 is TGCGCCAGCAGCCAAGTGGGGCAGGGGAAGAGCAATCAGCCCCAGCATTTT.